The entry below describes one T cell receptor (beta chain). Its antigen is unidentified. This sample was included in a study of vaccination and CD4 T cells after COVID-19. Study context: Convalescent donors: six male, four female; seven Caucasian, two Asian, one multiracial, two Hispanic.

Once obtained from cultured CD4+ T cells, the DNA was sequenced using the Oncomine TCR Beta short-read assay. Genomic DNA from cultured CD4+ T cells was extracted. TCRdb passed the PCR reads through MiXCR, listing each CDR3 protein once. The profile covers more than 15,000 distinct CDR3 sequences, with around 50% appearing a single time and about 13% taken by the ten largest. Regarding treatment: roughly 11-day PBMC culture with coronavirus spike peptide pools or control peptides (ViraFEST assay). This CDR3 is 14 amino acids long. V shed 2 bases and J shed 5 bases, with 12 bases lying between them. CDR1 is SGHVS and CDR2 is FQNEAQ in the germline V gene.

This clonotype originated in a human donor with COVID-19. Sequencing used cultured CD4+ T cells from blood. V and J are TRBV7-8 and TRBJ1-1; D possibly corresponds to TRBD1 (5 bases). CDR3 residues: CASSLSQGGTEAFF. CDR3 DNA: TGTGCCAGCAGCTTAAGTCAGGGAGGTACTGAAGCTTTCTTT.